These 29 T cell receptor beta chains came from one sample sequenced in a study of cytomegalovirus exposure and HLA in healthy donors. PCR employed 60 Vbeta and 13 Jbeta primers. The protocol was immunoSEQ multiplex PCR, while the TCRdb copy is restricted to in-frame clones and leaves out a portion. The table records 250,000 to 300,000 clones, around nine tenths of them present only once. The sample was PBMCs. The receptor source for this set is a girl aged 2 to 10 in good health and CMV-seronegative.

The chain is built from TRBV7-2 and TRBJ1-2, with D possibly being TRBD1 (6 bases). The germline V gene has CDR1 SGHTA and CDR2 FQGNSA. V lost 4 bases and J lost 4, with 13 bases in between. The CDR3 covers 14 residues. The CDR3 coding sequence is TGTGCCAGCAGCTCGGCCAGGGGAAGCTATGGCTACACCTTC. Protein product: CASSSARGSYGYTF.

The chain uses TRBV9 and TRBJ1-6, with 8 bases matching TRBD1. CDR1 SGDLS and CDR2 YYNGEE come from the germline V gene. This CDR3 comprises 15 residues. The J segment lost 8 bases and the V segment lost 4 bases, leaving 8 bases of the junction unmatched. The CDR3 protein is CASSNGQGSDSPLHF. The CDR3 DNA follows: TGTGCCAGCAGCAACGGACAGGGATCGGATTCACCCCTCCACTTT. The complete variable domain, with remaining parts taken from reference TRBV9 and TRBJ1-6, reads DSGVTQTPKHLITATGQRVTLRCSPRSGDLSVYWYQQSLDQGLQFLIQYYNGEERAKGNILERFSAQQFPDLHSELNLSSLELGDSALYFCASSNGQGSDSPLHFGNGTRLTVT.

The V gene is TRBV5-1, the J gene TRBJ2-1; the D gene is possibly TRBD1 (7 bases). Trimming removed 4 bases from V and 3 bases from J, with 17 bases in between. In germline, CDR1 is SGHRS, CDR2 YFSETQ. CDR3 length: 16 residues. CDR3 sequence: CASSLLSGGLYNEQFF. For the CDR3, the DNA is TGCGCCAGCAGCCTTTTATCAGGGGGGCTCTACAATGAGCAGTTCTTC.

The rearrangement links TRBV6-1 to TRBJ2-5; 10 bases fit TRBD1. The CDR3 extends over 15 amino acids. Germline V lookup: CDR1 MNHNS, CDR2 SASEGT. J lost 5 bases, V lost 2 bases, and 5 bases had no gene match. The CDR3 DNA is TGTGCCAGCAGTGAAAGGGACAGGGGTTACGAGACCCAGTACTTC. The encoded protein is CASSERDRGYETQYF.

V gene TRBV5-1 combines with J gene TRBJ2-4; 10 nucleotides line up with TRBD1. CDR1 is SGHRS, CDR2 YFSETQ, per germline. The CDR3 covers 17 residues. With V trimmed by 4 bases and J by 3 bases, 10 bases remained unmatched. The CDR3 is CASSPLGTGDSKNIQYF. The CDR3 DNA reads as TGCGCCAGCAGCCCGTTAGGGACAGGGGATAGCAAAAACATTCAGTACTTC.

The V gene is TRBV7-9, the J gene TRBJ1-1; D not resolved. V lost 3 bases to trimming and J lost 3 bases, with 8 bases between them. The V gene's germline CDR1 is SEHNR and CDR2 FQNEAQ (reference sequence). CDR3 size: 13 residues. The CDR3 reads CASSFKPHTEAFF. CDR3 nucleotides: TGTGCCAGCAGCTTTAAGCCGCACACTGAAGCTTTCTTT.

The rearrangement joins TRBV28 to TRBJ2-1, with 8 bases matching TRBD2. Germline CDR1 reads MDHEN; CDR2 reads SYDVKM. The CDR3 is 15 amino acids. The CDR3 DNA is TGTGCAATTGAGGGTCGGCGGGGGGTCGACAATGAGCAGTTCTTC. It yields the protein CAIEGRRGVDNEQFF.

The V and J genes are TRBV7-8 and TRBJ1-5, with D possibly matching TRBD1 (5 bases). The germline gives CDR1 SGHVS, CDR2 FQNEAQ. V lost 2 bases, J lost 2 bases, and 10 bases lay in between. The CDR3 has 15 amino acids. The CDR3 coding sequence is TGTGCCAGCAGCTTACGGGTAGGGGGCAATCAGCCCCAGCATTTT. Residues: CASSLRVGGNQPQHF.

The rearrangement joins TRBV6-1 to TRBJ2-7; D not resolved. Trimming took off 5 bases at V and 3 bases at J, with 11 bases between the two ends. The CDR3 is 13 amino acids. Germline V lookup: CDR1 MNHNS, CDR2 SASEGT. The CDR3 nucleotides read TGTGCCAGCAGTTTCTCCGGTTTCTACGAGCAGTACTTC. It specifies CASSFSGFYEQYF.

This chain connects TRBV4-2 to TRBJ2-3; D may be TRBD2 (7 bases). V lost 0 bases, J lost 2 bases, and 18 bases lay in between. Germline V gene sequence: CDR1 LGHNA, CDR2 YNFKEQ. This CDR3 comprises 18 residues. This CDR3 is CASSQDPSRGGFTDTQYF. The CDR3 DNA is TGTGCCAGCAGCCAAGACCCATCTAGGGGGGGGTTCACAGATACGCAGTATTTT.

The V call is TRBV5-6, the J call TRBJ2-5; the match to TRBD2 covers 11 bases. This CDR3 spans 15 amino acids. Germline V gives CDR1 SGHDT, CDR2 YYEEEE. Unmatched junction bases numbered 8, after V lost 5 bases and J lost 5 bases. The CDR3 nucleotides are TGTGCCAGCAGTAATAGCGGGAGGGCCCGTGAGACCCAGTACTTC. Its translation is CASSNSGRARETQYF.

This sequence joins TRBV10-2 and TRBJ1-2; 10 bases agree with TRBD1. V gave up 6 bases and J gave up 10 bases; unmatched junction bases: 8. The CDR3 loop spans 13 amino acids. Germline-derived CDR1 and CDR2 are WSHSY and SAAADI. Written as DNA, the CDR3 is TGCGCCAGCAGGGGGGGACAGGGGTTAGTCTACACCTTC. Protein: CASRGGQGLVYTF.

For the CDR3, the DNA is TGCAGTGCTAGTAGCTATGGCTACACCTTC. This translates into CSASSYGYTF. The rearrangement joins TRBV20-1 to TRBJ1-2; D gene uncertain. The CDR3 has 10 residues. The germline V gene encodes CDR1 DFQATT and CDR2 SNEGSKA (reference sequence). The germline V and J ends were trimmed by 3 bases and 4 bases, with 3 bases remaining between them.

CDR3 sequence: CASSPPGSSYEQYF. The CDR3 region has the DNA TGTGCCAGCAGCCCCCCAGGGTCCTCCTACGAGCAGTACTTC. The chain couples TRBV9 to TRBJ2-7; TRBD1 might be the D (5 bases). This CDR3 contains 14 residues. Germline CDR1 SGDLS, CDR2 YYNGEE. Trimming took off 4 bases at V and 0 bases at J, with 11 bases between the two ends.

V is TRBV7-9 and J is TRBJ2-1; TRBD2 is a possible D gene (7 bases). Trimming took 2 bases from V and 3 from J, leaving 17 bases between them. The CDR3 totals 17 residues. Germline assignment: CDR1 SEHNR and CDR2 FQNEAQ (reference sequence). CDR3 loop: CASSLLGGRIIYNEQFF. The CDR3 region has the DNA TGTGCCAGCAGCTTATTGGGGGGGCGGATCATCTACAATGAGCAGTTCTTC. The variable domain in full, completed from reference TRBV7-9 and TRBJ2-1, reads DTGVSQNPRHKITKRGQNVTFRCDPISEHNRLYWYRQTLGQGPEFLTYFQNEAQLEKSRLLSDRFSAERPKGSFSTLEIQRTEQGDSAMYLCASSLLGGRIIYNEQFFGPGTRLTVL.

The DNA of the CDR3 is TGTGCCAGCAGCCCCACCGTCGGGACTAGCGGGAGGATGAACACCGGGGAGCTGTTTTTT. Translation: CASSPTVGTSGRMNTGELFF. V is TRBV4-2 and J is TRBJ2-2, with TRBD2 identical over 15 bases. Germline values: CDR1 LGHNA, CDR2 YNFKEQ. With 4 bases clipped from V and 1 base from J, the junction kept 10 bases outside the gene matches. The CDR3 length is 20 residues.

The chain couples TRBV7-9 to TRBJ2-1; the match to TRBD1 covers 8 bases. Germline V CDR1 and CDR2: SEHNR, FQNEAQ (reference sequence). The V segment lost 5 bases and the J segment 6 bases; nucleotides outside the gene matches: 9. The CDR3 spans 15 residues. In nucleotides, the CDR3 is TGTGCCAGCAGCGGCCCCGGACAGGGAAGCAATGAGCAGTTCTTC. The encoded protein is CASSGPGQGSNEQFF.

With respect to this clone: At one end the junction does not follow the germline gene, possibly because of a read error. The gene calls are TRBV7-7 and TRBJ1-6; 8 bases agree with TRBD1. CDR1 is SSHAT and CDR2 is FNYEAQ in the germline V gene (reference sequence). This CDR3 has 14 amino acids. The CDR3 DNA reads as TGTGCTAGCAGCTTGGGACAGGAAAATTCACCCCTCCACTTT. It specifies CASSLGQENSPLHF.

The chain is built from TRBV9 and TRBJ1-2; 9 bases match TRBD1. Germline values: CDR1 SGDLS, CDR2 YYNGEE. There are 15 residues in the CDR3. Losses at the gene ends were 0 bases for V and 7 bases for J; bases not matched to a gene: 7. The CDR3 DNA reads as TGTGCCAGCAGCGTAGTAGAGGGACAGGGCCCTGGCTACACCTTC. This sequence encodes CASSVVEGQGPGYTF.

Comments on this clone: At one end, the junction sequence differs from germline, possibly due to a read error. The V and J genes are TRBV5-4 and TRBJ1-1, with no clear D. Germline loops: CDR1 SGHNT, CDR2 YYREEE (reference sequence). The CDR3 runs 15 residues. CDR3: CASSRETPMNAEAFF. CDR3 DNA sequence: TGTGCCAGCAGCCGAGAGACACCTATGAACGCTGAAGCTTTCTTT. Supplemented by reference TRBV5-4 and TRBJ1-1, the full variable domain reads ETGVTQSPTHLIKTRGQQVTLRCSSQSGHNTVSWYQQALGQGPQFIFQYYREEENGRGNFPPRFSGLQFPNYSSELNVNALELDDSALYLCASSRETPMNAEAFFGQGTRLTVV.

The chain carries TRBV7-6 and TRBJ2-7, with 9 bases identical to TRBD1. Trimming cost V 4 bases and J 2 bases; bases outside gene matches: 3. CDR1 SGHVS and CDR2 FNYEAQ come from the germline V gene. This CDR3 has 14 residues. This CDR3 reads CASSSGTGPYEQYF. The CDR3 nucleotides read TGTGCCAGCAGCTCCGGGACAGGGCCCTACGAGCAGTACTTC. The whole variable domain, filled in from reference TRBV7-6 and TRBJ2-7, reads GAGVSQSPRYKVTKRGQDVALRCDPISGHVSLYWYRQALGQGPEFLTYFNYEAQQDKSGLPNDRFSAERPEGSISTLTIQRTEQRDSAMYRCASSSGTGPYEQYFGPGTRLTVT.

This clone was detected only once. The rearrangement uses TRBV18 and TRBJ1-1; D might be TRBD1 (6 bases). The CDR3 runs 15 residues. Germline CDR1 reads KGHSH; CDR2 reads LQKENI. The V gene lost 3 bases and the J gene lost 1 base, with 12 bases spanning the gap. The CDR3 is CASSPQGGANTEAFF. The CDR3 nucleotides are TGTGCCAGCTCACCCCAAGGGGGGGCGAACACTGAAGCTTTCTTT.

The chain carries TRBV10-2 and TRBJ2-7; D is perhaps TRBD1 (5 bases). CDR1 WSHSY and CDR2 SAAADI come from the germline V gene. Trimming shortened V by 3 bases and J by 3 bases, and 15 bases separated the two germline ends. The length of the CDR3 is 15 residues. As DNA, the CDR3 is TGCGCCAGCAGTGAAGGTCTAGGGGCCCTCTACGAGCAGTACTTC. It is translated as CASSEGLGALYEQYF.

This clone appeared once. The rearrangement joins TRBV6-5 to TRBJ1-2; D is undetermined. The V gene's germline CDR1 is MNHEY and CDR2 SVGAGI. The length of the CDR3 is 11 residues. V lost 9 bases and J 8 bases, leaving 13 bases between the germline ends. As DNA, the CDR3 is TGTGCCAGTCGGGATATCGGCGGCTACACCTTC. Translation: CASRDIGGYTF.

This clone was seen just once. This sequence joins TRBV6-5 and TRBJ2-7, with a possible D match to TRBD1 (6 bases). This CDR3 has 15 residues. Trimming removed 6 bases at V and 0 bases at J, with 15 bases between. The V gene's germline CDR1 is MNHEY and CDR2 SVGAGI. The DNA of the CDR3 is TGTGCCAGCAGCCACGGGGACACGCGCTCCTACGAGCAGTACTTC. This encodes CASSHGDTRSYEQYF.

This chain uses TRBV30 with TRBJ2-1, with D possibly TRBD2 on 5 matching bases. CDR1 and CDR2 from the germline V gene are GTSNPN and SVGIG (reference sequence). The CDR3 contains 15 residues. V lost 1 base, J lost 2 bases, and 12 bases lay in between. The CDR3 region is CAWSGVTGTYNEQFF. In nucleotides, the CDR3 is TGTGCCTGGAGTGGGGTTACGGGGACCTACAATGAGCAGTTCTTC.

The V gene is TRBV29-1, the J gene TRBJ1-4, with 7 bases matching TRBD1. CDR3 length equals 13 residues. V shed 4 bases and J 5 bases; nucleotides not matched to a gene: 4. In germline, CDR1 is SQVTM, CDR2 ANQGSEA. The CDR3 is CSVGGTVNEKLFF. The DNA for the CDR3 is TGCAGCGTTGGGGGGACAGTAAATGAAAAACTGTTTTTT.

This chain uses TRBV29-1 with TRBJ1-1; no definite D call. V was cut by 4 bases and J by 0 bases, with 9 bases left in between. Germline V gene data show CDR1 as SQVTM and CDR2 as ANQGSEA. The CDR3 runs 13 residues. CDR3: CSVVWHLNTEAFF. In DNA form, the CDR3 reads TGCAGCGTTGTCTGGCACCTGAACACTGAAGCTTTCTTT.

The genes are TRBV6-5 and TRBJ2-3; 9 nucleotides match TRBD2. The CDR3 length is 15 residues. V shed 6 bases and J 3 bases; nucleotides not matched to a gene: 7. Germline V lookup: CDR1 MNHEY, CDR2 SVGAGI. CDR3 residues: CASRGPGLATDTQYF. Written as DNA, the CDR3 is TGTGCCAGCAGGGGTCCGGGACTAGCTACAGATACGCAGTATTTT.